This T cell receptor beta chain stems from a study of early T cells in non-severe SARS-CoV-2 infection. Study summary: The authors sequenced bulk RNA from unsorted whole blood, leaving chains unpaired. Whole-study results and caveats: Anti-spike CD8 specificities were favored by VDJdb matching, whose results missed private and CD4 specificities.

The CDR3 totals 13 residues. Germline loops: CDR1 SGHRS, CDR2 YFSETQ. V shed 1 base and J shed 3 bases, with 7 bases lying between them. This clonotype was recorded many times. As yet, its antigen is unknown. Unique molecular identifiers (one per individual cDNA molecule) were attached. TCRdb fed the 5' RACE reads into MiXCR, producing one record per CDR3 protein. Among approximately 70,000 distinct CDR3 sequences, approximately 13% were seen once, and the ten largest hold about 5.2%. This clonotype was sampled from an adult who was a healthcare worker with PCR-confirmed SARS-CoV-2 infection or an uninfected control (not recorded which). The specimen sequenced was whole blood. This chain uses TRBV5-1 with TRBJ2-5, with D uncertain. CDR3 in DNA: TGCGCCAGCAGCTTGTTAGTTAAAGAGACCCAGTACTTC. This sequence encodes CASSLLVKETQYF.